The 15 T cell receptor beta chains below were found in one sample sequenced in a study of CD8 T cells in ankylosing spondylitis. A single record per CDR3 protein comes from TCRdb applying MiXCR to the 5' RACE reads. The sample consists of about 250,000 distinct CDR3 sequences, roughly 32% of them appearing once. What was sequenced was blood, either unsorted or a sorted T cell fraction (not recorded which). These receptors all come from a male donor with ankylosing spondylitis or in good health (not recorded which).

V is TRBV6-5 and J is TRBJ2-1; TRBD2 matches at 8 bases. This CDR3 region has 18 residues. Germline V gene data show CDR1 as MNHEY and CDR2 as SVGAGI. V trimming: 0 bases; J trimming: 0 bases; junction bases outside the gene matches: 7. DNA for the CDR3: TGTGCCAGCAGTTACTCGAGAACCCGGGGGGGCTCCTACAATGAGCAGTTCTTC. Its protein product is CASSYSRTRGGSYNEQFF.

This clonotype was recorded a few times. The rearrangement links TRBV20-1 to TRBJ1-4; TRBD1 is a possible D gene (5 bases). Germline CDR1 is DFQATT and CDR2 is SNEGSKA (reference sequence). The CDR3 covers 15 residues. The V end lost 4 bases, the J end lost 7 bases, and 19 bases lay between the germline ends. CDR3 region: CSAKIRSTGREKLFF. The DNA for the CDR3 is TGCAGTGCTAAAATAAGAAGTACAGGTCGTGAAAAACTGTTTTTT.

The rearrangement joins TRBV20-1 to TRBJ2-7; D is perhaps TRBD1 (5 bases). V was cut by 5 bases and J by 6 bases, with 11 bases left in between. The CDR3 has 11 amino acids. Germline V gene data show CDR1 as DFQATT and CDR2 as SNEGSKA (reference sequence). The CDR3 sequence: CSALQALEQYF. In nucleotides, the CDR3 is TGCAGTGCTTTACAGGCCCTCGAGCAGTACTTC.

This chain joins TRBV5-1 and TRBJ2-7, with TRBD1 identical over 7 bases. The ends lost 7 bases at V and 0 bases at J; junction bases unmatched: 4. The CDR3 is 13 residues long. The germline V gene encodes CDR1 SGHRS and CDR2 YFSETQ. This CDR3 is CASWGQNSYEQYF. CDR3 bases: TGCGCCAGCTGGGGACAGAACTCCTACGAGCAGTACTTC.

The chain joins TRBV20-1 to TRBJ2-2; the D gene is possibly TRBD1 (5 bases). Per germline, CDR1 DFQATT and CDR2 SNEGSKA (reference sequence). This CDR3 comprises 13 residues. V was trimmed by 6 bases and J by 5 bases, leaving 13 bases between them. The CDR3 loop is CSAQGSLTGELFF. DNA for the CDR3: TGCAGTGCGCAGGGATCGTTGACCGGGGAGCTGTTTTTT.

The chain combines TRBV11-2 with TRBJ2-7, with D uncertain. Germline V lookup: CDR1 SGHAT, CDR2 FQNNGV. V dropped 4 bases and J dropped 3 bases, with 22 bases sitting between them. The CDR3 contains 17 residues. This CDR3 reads CASSSHGPDPGSYEQYF. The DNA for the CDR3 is TGTGCCAGCAGCTCCCACGGGCCGGACCCTGGAAGCTACGAGCAGTACTTC.

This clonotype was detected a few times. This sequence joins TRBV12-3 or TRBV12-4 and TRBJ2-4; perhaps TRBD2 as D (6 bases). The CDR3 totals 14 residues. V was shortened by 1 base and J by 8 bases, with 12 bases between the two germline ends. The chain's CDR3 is CASSLDHGGDIQYF. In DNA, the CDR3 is TGTGCCAGCAGTTTAGACCACGGGGGAGACATTCAGTACTTC.

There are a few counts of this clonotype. The CDR3 DNA reads TGCAGTGCTACCCCTGAAGGTCCCTATGAGCAGTTCTTC. Translation: CSATPEGPYEQFF. The gene calls are TRBV20-1 and TRBJ2-1; no firm D call. CDR3 size: 13 residues. Per germline, CDR1 DFQATT and CDR2 SNEGSKA (reference sequence). V was clipped by 4 bases and J by 8 bases, with 15 bases between them.

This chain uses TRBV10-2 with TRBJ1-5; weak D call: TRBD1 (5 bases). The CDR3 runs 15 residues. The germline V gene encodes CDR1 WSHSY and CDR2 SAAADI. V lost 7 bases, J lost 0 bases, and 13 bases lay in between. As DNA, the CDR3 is TGCGCCAGCAAACTGGGACGGCTTAGCAATCAGCCCCAGCATTTT. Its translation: CASKLGRLSNQPQHF.

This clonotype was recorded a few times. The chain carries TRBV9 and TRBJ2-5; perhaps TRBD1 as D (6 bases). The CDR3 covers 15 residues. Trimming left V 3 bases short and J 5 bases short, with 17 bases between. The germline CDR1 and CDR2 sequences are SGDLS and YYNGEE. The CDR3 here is CASSATTGTTETQYF. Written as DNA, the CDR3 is TGTGCCAGCAGCGCCACCACCGGGACAACGGAGACCCAGTACTTC.

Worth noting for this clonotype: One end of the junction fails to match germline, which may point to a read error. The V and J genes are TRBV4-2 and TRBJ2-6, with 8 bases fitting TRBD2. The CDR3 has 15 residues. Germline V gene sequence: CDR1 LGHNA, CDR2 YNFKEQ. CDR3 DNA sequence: TGTGCCAGCAGCCAAGCCCCGGGGGGGGCCAGCGTCCTGACTTTC. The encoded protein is CASSQAPGGASVLTF.

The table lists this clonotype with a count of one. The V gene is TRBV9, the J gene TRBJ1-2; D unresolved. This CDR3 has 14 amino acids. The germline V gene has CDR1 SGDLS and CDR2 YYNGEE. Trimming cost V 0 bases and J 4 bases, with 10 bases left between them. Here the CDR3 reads CASSVGLSGYGYTF. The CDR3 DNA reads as TGTGCCAGCAGCGTAGGGTTATCGGGCTATGGCTACACCTTC.

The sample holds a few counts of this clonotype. The DNA of the CDR3 is TGCAGTGCTGGGGGAGAGATCTACGAGCAGTACTTC. Translated: CSAGGEIYEQYF. The V call is TRBV20-1, the J call TRBJ2-7; perhaps D is TRBD1 or TRBD2 (5 bases each). Trimming left V 5 bases short and J 3 bases short, with 11 bases between. The germline gives CDR1 DFQATT, CDR2 SNEGSKA (reference sequence). The CDR3 length is 12 residues.

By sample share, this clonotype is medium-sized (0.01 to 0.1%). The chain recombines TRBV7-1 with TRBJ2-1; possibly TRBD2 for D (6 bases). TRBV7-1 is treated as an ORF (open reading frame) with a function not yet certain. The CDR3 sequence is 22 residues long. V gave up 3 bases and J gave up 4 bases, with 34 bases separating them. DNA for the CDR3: TGTGCCAGCAGCTCGCCCACGGCGCGGGACCCAACACCCAGATTAAGTTACAATGAGCAGTTCTTC. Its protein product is CASSSPTARDPTPRLSYNEQFF.

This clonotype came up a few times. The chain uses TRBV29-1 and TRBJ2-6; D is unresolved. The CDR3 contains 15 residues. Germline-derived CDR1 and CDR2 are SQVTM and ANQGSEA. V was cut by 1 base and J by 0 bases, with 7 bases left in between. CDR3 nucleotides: TGCAGCGTTGAAGGCCCAGTCTCTGGGGCCAACGTCCTGACTTTC. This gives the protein CSVEGPVSGANVLTF.